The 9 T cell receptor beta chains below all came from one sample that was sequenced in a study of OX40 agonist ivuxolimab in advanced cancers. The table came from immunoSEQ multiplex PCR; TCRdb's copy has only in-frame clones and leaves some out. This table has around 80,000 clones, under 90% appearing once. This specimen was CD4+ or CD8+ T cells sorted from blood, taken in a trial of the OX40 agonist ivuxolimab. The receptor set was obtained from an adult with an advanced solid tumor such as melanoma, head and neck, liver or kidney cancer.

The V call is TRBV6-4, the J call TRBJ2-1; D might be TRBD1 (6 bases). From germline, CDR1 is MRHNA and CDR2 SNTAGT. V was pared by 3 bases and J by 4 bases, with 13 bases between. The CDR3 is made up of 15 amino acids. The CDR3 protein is CASSESPGEYNEQFF. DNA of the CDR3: TGTGCCAGCAGTGAGAGCCCAGGGGAGTACAATGAGCAGTTCTTC.

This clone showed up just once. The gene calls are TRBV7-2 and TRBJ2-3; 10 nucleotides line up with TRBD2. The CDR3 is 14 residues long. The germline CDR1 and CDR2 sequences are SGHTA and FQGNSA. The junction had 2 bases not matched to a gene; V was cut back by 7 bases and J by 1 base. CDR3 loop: CASTTSGGTDTQYF. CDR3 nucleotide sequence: TGTGCCAGCACAACTAGCGGGGGCACAGATACGCAGTATTTT.

In DNA, the CDR3 is TGCGCCAGCTTCCGAGCGACAGGGGATGGCACAGATACGCAGTATTTT. Amino acids: CASFRATGDGTDTQYF. The V and J genes are TRBV5-1 and TRBJ2-3; 8 bases map to TRBD1. V gave up 7 bases and J gave up 1 base; unmatched junction bases: 11. Germline CDR1 reads SGHRS; CDR2 reads YFSETQ. The CDR3 contains 16 residues. The variable domain in full, with the rest retrieved from reference TRBV5-1 and TRBJ2-3, is KAGVTQTPRYLIKTRGQQVTLSCSPISGHRSVSWYQQTPGQGLQFLFEYFSETQRNKGNFPGRFSGRQFSNSRSEMNVSTLELGDSALYLCASFRATGDGTDTQYFGPGTRLTVL.

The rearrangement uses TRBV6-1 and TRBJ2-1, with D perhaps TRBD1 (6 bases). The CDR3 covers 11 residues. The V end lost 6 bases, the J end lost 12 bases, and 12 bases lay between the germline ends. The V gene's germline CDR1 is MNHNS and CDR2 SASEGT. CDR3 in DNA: TGTGCCAGCAGCCTTGACAGGCGGCAGTTCTTC. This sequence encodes CASSLDRRQFF.

CDR3 in amino acids: CASSVGSGANVLTF. The CDR3 nucleotides are TGTGCCAGCAGCGTAGGATCTGGGGCCAACGTCCTGACTTTC. The V call is TRBV9, the J call TRBJ2-6; D uncertain. Germline CDR1 SGDLS, CDR2 YYNGEE. The V and J ends lost 0 bases and 1 base respectively, with 2 bases between them. The CDR3 covers 14 residues.

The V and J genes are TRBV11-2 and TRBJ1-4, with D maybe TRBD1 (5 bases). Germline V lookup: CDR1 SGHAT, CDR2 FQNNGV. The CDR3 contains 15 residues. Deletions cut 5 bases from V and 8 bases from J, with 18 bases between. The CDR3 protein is CASSRGGAQREKLFF. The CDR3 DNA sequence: TGTGCCAGCAGCCGAGGAGGGGCTCAAAGGGAAAAACTGTTTTTT.

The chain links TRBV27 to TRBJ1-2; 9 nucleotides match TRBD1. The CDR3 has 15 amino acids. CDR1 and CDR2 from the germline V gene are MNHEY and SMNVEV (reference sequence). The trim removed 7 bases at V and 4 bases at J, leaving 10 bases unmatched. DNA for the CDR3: TGTGCCAGCAAAACCATTTCACAGGGGGCCTATGGCTACACCTTC. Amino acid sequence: CASKTISQGAYGYTF.

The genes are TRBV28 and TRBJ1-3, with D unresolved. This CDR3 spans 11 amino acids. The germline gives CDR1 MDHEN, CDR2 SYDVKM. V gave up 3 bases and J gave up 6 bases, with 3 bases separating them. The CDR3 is CASSLKNTIYF. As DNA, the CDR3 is TGTGCCAGCAGTTTGAAAAACACCATATATTTT.

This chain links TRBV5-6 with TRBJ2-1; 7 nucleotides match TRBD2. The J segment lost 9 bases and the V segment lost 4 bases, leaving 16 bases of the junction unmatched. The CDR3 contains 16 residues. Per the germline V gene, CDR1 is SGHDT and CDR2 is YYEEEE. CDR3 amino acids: CASSPELGDYSGEQFF. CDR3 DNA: TGTGCCAGCAGCCCGGAGTTAGGGGACTACAGTGGTGAGCAGTTCTTC. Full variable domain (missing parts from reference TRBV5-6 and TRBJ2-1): DAGVTQSPTHLIKTRGQQVTLRCSPKSGHDTVSWYQQALGQGPQFIFQYYEEEERQRGNFPDRFSGHQFPNYSSELNVNALLLGDSALYLCASSPELGDYSGEQFFGPGTRLTVL.